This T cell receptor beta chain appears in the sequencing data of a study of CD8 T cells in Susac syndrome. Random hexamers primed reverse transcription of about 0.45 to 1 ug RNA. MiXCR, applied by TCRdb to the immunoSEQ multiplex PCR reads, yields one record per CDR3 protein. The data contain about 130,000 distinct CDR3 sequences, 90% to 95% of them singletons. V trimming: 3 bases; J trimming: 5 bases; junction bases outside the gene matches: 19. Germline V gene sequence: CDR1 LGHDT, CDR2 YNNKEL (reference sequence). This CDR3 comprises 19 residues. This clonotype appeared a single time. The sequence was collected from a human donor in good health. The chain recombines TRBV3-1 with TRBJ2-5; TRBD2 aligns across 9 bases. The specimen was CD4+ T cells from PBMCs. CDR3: CASSQDGGLAGTPGETQYF. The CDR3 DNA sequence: TGTGCCAGCAGCCAGGATGGAGGGCTAGCGGGAACGCCGGGGGAGACCCAGTACTTC.